Below, 3 T cell receptor beta chains from the same sample are listed, as sequenced in a study of shared clonotypes between healthy human individuals. TCRdb's table, derived via immunoSEQ multiplex PCR, lists solely in-frame clones and lacks some. The sample lists over 2,000,000 clones, around 93% occurring once. Naive CD8 cells comprised CD45RO-negative, CCR7-positively selected cells, excluding terminally differentiated effector memory CD45RA+ cells. The sample comprised naive CD8+ T cells from PBMCs. The source is a man in his late teens or twenties in good health. Some clones in this sample may be carry-over from other donors' samples.

This chain links TRBV10-3 with TRBJ1-3, with 7 bases matching TRBD1. V lost 3 bases and J lost 3; bases outside the gene matches: 5. Germline values: CDR1 ENHRY, CDR2 SYGVKD. The CDR3 sequence is 15 residues long. CDR3 protein: CAISEQGQFGNTIYF. The CDR3 nucleotides are TGTGCCATCAGTGAACAGGGGCAATTTGGAAACACCATATATTTT.

The rearrangement links TRBV10-2 to TRBJ2-1; D possibly corresponds to TRBD2 (6 bases). The CDR3 has 16 residues. Trimming removed 4 bases at V and 7 bases at J, with 20 bases between. In germline, CDR1 is WSHSY, CDR2 SAAADI. The CDR3 loop is CASSGLANRRGNEQFF. CDR3 nucleotide sequence: TGCGCCAGCAGTGGGCTAGCGAACCGGCGAGGGAATGAGCAGTTCTTC.

The rearrangement joins TRBV7-9 to TRBJ1-2, with 7 nucleotides matching TRBD1. Germline V gene data show CDR1 as SEHNR and CDR2 as FQNEAQ (reference sequence). CDR3 length: 18 residues. V lost 3 bases and J lost 4; bases outside the gene matches: 17. CDR3 region: CASSFVSPRQGTVYGYTF. The CDR3, as DNA: TGTGCCAGCAGCTTCGTGTCGCCCCGACAGGGAACCGTCTATGGCTACACCTTC.